The entry below describes one T cell receptor (beta chain). Assay: immunoSEQ multiplex PCR; the TCRdb copy retains only in-frame clones and omits some. The sample holds 230,000 or so clones, roughly 87% seen once. The data belong to a study of blood T cell repertoires in COVID-19. Per germline, CDR1 MNHNY and CDR2 SVGAGI (reference sequence). The CDR3 covers 13 residues. Between the trimmed V and J ends, which lost 0 bases and 7 bases, there was a span of 9 bases. The clonotype originates from a woman aged 40-49 years who had recovered from COVID-19. Specimen: peripheral blood. The chain is built from TRBV6-6 and TRBJ1-1; D gene ambiguous. This chain's CDR3 is CASSYSDIYEAFF. In DNA form, the CDR3 reads TGTGCCAGCAGTTACTCCGACATTTATGAAGCTTTCTTT.